The subject of this entry is one TCR beta chain. This record comes from a study of T cell changes during pregnancy in multiple sclerosis. The CDR3 runs to 13 residues. Trimming stripped 3 bases from V and 5 bases from J, with 7 bases between. Germline V CDR1 and CDR2: MNHEY, SMNVEV (reference sequence). Generated by immunoSEQ multiplex PCR, the TCRdb table keeps only in-frame clones and is missing some. The sample comprises approximately 20,000 clones, roughly 87% of which are singletons, and 7.7% rests with the top ten. This sequence originates from a female donor with multiple sclerosis, enrolled in a pregnancy study. The source was CD8+ T cells from peripheral blood mononuclear cells, collected after pregnancy. The gene calls are TRBV27 and TRBJ2-2; D not certain. CDR3 nucleotides: TGTGCCAGCAGTTTTGTCCCTACCGGGGAGCTGTTTTTT. Protein: CASSFVPTGELFF.